The rows below give T cell receptor beta chains drawn from one sample of a study of somatic mutations in cytotoxic T cells in rheumatoid arthritis. Profiling relied on immunoSEQ multiplex PCR, and the TCRdb table lists in-frame clones only, not all of them. This table holds 12,000 or so clones, 70% to 80% found once. Sample: CD8+ T cells sorted from blood. These receptors were obtained from a man aged 70-80 years in good health. CDR3s include the opening cysteine and the closing phenylalanine or tryptophan. A D gene is named only where the DNA matches it firmly. The size of a clone is reported for some rows only, either as once, few or many, or as a class for expanded clones.

V gene	D gene	clone size	J gene	CDR3 protein	CDR3 DNA
TRBV4-3	-	-	TRBJ2-1	CASGRSGSYNEQFF	TGCGCCAGCGGCCGCAGCGGGTCCTACAATGAGCAGTTCTTC
TRBV2	TRBD2	-	TRBJ2-7	CASSGSLAGGYEQYF	TGTGCCAGCAGCGGCTCACTAGCGGGGGGCTACGAGCAGTACTTC
TRBV19	-	-	TRBJ1-5	CATSGGVSSNQPQHF	TGTGCCACATCAGGCGGAGTTTCCAGCAATCAGCCCCAGCATTTT
TRBV5-1	-	-	TRBJ2-5	CASSSFLAPEGETQYF	TGCGCCAGCAGCTCTTTTCTAGCGCCGGAGGGGGAGACCCAGTACTTC
TRBV11-2	TRBD1	-	TRBJ1-2	CAIPGQGYYGYTF	TGTGCCATTCCGGGACAGGGTTACTATGGCTACACCTTC
TRBV5-6	TRBD1	-	TRBJ2-1	CASSLEGGAYNEQFF	TGTGCCAGCAGCTTGGAAGGGGGCGCGTACAATGAGCAGTTCTTC
TRBV4-2	TRBD2	-	TRBJ2-7	CASSQDSLAGTYEQYF	TGTGCCAGCAGCCAAGATTCCCTAGCGGGAACCTACGAGCAGTACTTC
TRBV4-3	-	-	TRBJ2-7	CASSPGGPREQYF	TGCGCCAGCAGCCCCGGGGGCCCGAGGGAGCAGTACTTC
TRBV4-1	-	-	TRBJ2-5	CASSQEYGVPRETQYF	TGCGCCAGCAGCCAAGAATACGGGGTACCCCGGGAGACCCAGTACTTC
TRBV7-6	-	-	TRBJ2-7	CASSLDTGANSYEQYF	TGTGCCAGCAGCTTAGATACGGGCGCGAACTCCTACGAGCAGTACTTC
TRBV19	-	few	TRBJ1-4	CASRLANEKLFF	TGTGCCAGTAGATTGGCTAATGAAAAACTGTTTTTT
TRBV10-3	TRBD2	-	TRBJ2-1	CAISEPSGLYNEQFF	TGTGCCATCAGTGAGCCTAGCGGCCTATACAATGAGCAGTTCTTC
TRBV5-5	TRBD1	-	TRBJ2-2	CASSPRLDRGATGELFF	TGTGCCAGCAGCCCCCGCCTCGACAGGGGCGCCACCGGGGAGCTGTTTTTT
TRBV6-1	-	-	TRBJ2-1	CASSTRHSSYNEQFF	TGTGCCAGCAGTACCCGACATTCCTCCTACAATGAGCAGTTCTTC
TRBV11-2	-	once	TRBJ1-2	CASSPNLRDENYGYTF	TGTGCCAGCAGCCCCAACCTCCGAGACGAGAACTATGGCTACACCTTC
TRBV30	-	-	TRBJ1-1	CAWSFGRNTEAFF	TGTGCCTGGAGTTTTGGACGGAACACTGAAGCTTTCTTT
TRBV28	-	-	TRBJ2-1	CASSLDRPTYNEQFF	TGTGCCAGCAGTTTAGACAGGCCGACCTACAATGAGCAGTTCTTC
TRBV6-1	-	-	TRBJ1-5	CASSDDLRADGGQPQHF	TGTGCCAGCAGTGACGACCTCCGGGCTGATGGGGGACAGCCCCAGCATTTT
TRBV12-5	-	-	TRBJ1-3	CASGFGWPGNTIYF	TGTGCTAGTGGTTTTGGCTGGCCTGGAAACACCATATATTTT
TRBV6-6	-	-	TRBJ2-1	CASSYWGREQFF	TGTGCCAGCAGTTACTGGGGGCGTGAGCAGTTCTTC
TRBV27	TRBD1	few	TRBJ1-1	CASSPTGSTEAFF	TGTGCCAGCAGTCCGACAGGGAGCACTGAAGCTTTCTTT
TRBV4-1	-	-	TRBJ2-7	CASSQDPGSYEQYF	TGCGCCAGCAGCCAAGATCCCGGCTCCTACGAGCAGTACTTC
TRBV2	-	once	TRBJ2-2	CASSEALGQNTGELFF	TGTGCCAGCAGTGAAGCGCTAGGGCAGAACACCGGGGAGCTGTTTTTT
TRBV4-3	TRBD1	-	TRBJ2-7	CASSQTGGYEQYF	TGCGCCAGCAGCCAGACAGGGGGCTACGAGCAGTACTTC
TRBV5-6	-	-	TRBJ2-3	CASSLMRGTFRDTQYF	TGTGCCAGCAGCTTGATGCGGGGGACATTCAGAGATACGCAGTATTTT
TRBV4-3	-	few	TRBJ1-1	CASSQVFATEAFF	TGCGCCAGCAGCCAGGTTTTTGCCACTGAAGCTTTCTTT
TRBV13	TRBD2	few	TRBJ2-2	CASSLAWTSGTNRDTGELFF	TGTGCCAGCAGCTTAGCCTGGACTAGCGGGACAAATCGGGACACCGGGGAGCTGTTTTTT
TRBV29-1	-	-	TRBJ2-7	CSVVGGRETYEQYF	TGCAGCGTGGTAGGGGGGAGAGAAACCTACGAGCAGTACTTC
TRBV5-1	-	-	TRBJ2-7	CASSLGRYEQYF	TGCGCCAGCAGCTTGGGCCGCTACGAGCAGTACTTC
TRBV2	-	-	TRBJ1-4	CARGSDSVSEKLFF	TGTGCCAGGGGATCGGACAGCGTATCTGAAAAACTGTTTTTT
TRBV2	TRBD1	-	TRBJ1-4	CASRGTGGREKLFF	TGTGCCAGCAGGGGGACAGGGGGCCGAGAAAAACTGTTTTTT
TRBV27	-	-	TRBJ1-1	CASSPRNWNTEAFF	TGTGCCAGCAGTCCGCGAAACTGGAACACTGAAGCTTTCTTT
TRBV7-2	-	-	TRBJ1-1	CASSLYGELNTEAFF	TGTGCCAGCAGCTTATACGGGGAGTTGAACACTGAAGCTTTCTTT
TRBV4-3	-	few	TRBJ1-1	CASSQERSGTEAFF	TGCGCCAGCAGCCAAGAAAGGTCGGGCACTGAAGCTTTCTTT
TRBV19	-	-	TRBJ2-3	CASSISGGTDTQYF	TGTGCCAGTAGTATATCCGGGGGCACAGATACGCAGTATTTT
TRBV4-1	TRBD2	-	TRBJ2-1	CASSQDFGGTSKTNEQFF	TGCGCCAGCAGCCAAGATTTTGGGGGGACTAGCAAAACGAATGAGCAGTTCTTC
TRBV30	TRBD1	-	TRBJ2-7	CAWTTGGFYEQYF	TGTGCCTGGACGACAGGGGGCTTCTACGAGCAGTACTTC
TRBV6-5	-	-	TRBJ1-2	CASSYTGYGYTF	TGTGCCAGCAGTTACACCGGCTATGGCTACACCTTC
TRBV10-1	-	few	TRBJ1-1	CASSRDMTNTEAFF	TGCGCCAGCAGTCGGGACATGACGAACACTGAAGCTTTCTTT
TRBV14	-	-	TRBJ2-7	CASRPTGNYEQYF	TGTGCCAGCAGACCCACAGGGAACTACGAGCAGTACTTC
TRBV27	-	-	TRBJ2-1	CASSSGTQVTNEQFF	TGTGCCAGCAGCTCCGGGACTCAAGTCACTAATGAGCAGTTCTTC
TRBV19	-	-	TRBJ2-7	CASNGGPSWDEQYF	TGTGCCAGTAACGGGGGGCCCTCGTGGGACGAGCAGTACTTC
TRBV5-4	-	-	TRBJ1-5	CASSLGPSSNQPQHF	TGTGCCAGCAGCTTGGGACCGAGCAGCAATCAGCCCCAGCATTTT
TRBV7-6	-	few	TRBJ1-4	CASSRHPTNEKLFF	TGTGCCAGCAGCCGACACCCAACTAATGAAAAACTGTTTTTT
TRBV12-5	-	few	TRBJ1-1	CASGADTNTEAFF	TGTGCTAGTGGAGCGGACACGAACACTGAAGCTTTCTTT
TRBV13	-	-	TRBJ2-2	CASSFGGERELFF	TGTGCCAGCAGCTTTGGAGGGGAGAGGGAGCTGTTTTTT
TRBV13	TRBD1	-	TRBJ2-7	CASSPPVDRDEQYF	TGTGCCAGCAGCCCCCCCGTCGACAGGGACGAGCAGTACTTC
TRBV4-1	TRBD2	-	TRBJ2-3	CASSLGGASTDTQYF	TGCGCCAGCAGCCTCGGGGGGGCTAGCACAGATACGCAGTATTTT
TRBV27	-	-	TRBJ1-1	CASSLVRDVNTEAFF	TGTGCCAGCAGTTTAGTGCGGGACGTCAACACTGAAGCTTTCTTT
TRBV28	-	-	TRBJ2-7	CASSLTDHYEQYF	TGTGCCAGCAGTTTAACGGATCACTACGAGCAGTACTTC
TRBV11-2	-	-	TRBJ1-5	CASSLDSNQPQHF	TGTGCCAGCAGCTTAGATTCGAATCAGCCCCAGCATTTT
TRBV2	TRBD2	-	TRBJ2-3	CASSESLADYTDTQYF	TGTGCCAGCAGTGAATCACTAGCGGACTACACAGATACGCAGTATTTT
TRBV4-1	-	-	TRBJ1-4	CASSLGPGEEKLFF	TGCGCCAGCAGCTTGGGACCGGGCGAAGAAAAACTGTTTTTT
TRBV27	-	-	TRBJ1-1	CASSLSYTAETEAFF	TGTGCCAGCAGTTTATCTTACACCGCGGAGACTGAAGCTTTCTTT
TRBV13	-	-	TRBJ2-7	CASSLNPAAYEQYF	TGTGCCAGCAGCTTAAATCCTGCAGCTTACGAGCAGTACTTC
TRBV14	-	-	TRBJ1-2	CASSRRGGDYGYTF	TGTGCCAGCAGCCGGCGGGGAGGCGACTATGGCTACACCTTC
TRBV4-3	-	once	TRBJ1-2	CASSQPSYTTMGGYTF	TGCGCCAGCAGCCAACCTAGCTACACAACAATGGGGGGCTACACCTTC
TRBV5-1	TRBD1	once	TRBJ2-5	CASSPDRVLYQETQYF	TGCGCCAGCAGCCCGGACAGGGTTTTGTACCAAGAGACCCAGTACTTC
TRBV28	-	-	TRBJ2-7	CASSSYRDSSYEQYF	TGTGCCAGCAGTTCCTACAGGGATAGCTCCTACGAGCAGTACTTC
TRBV7-9	TRBD2	-	TRBJ2-2	CASRLAGGRTGELFF	TGTGCCAGCAGACTAGCGGGAGGGCGAACCGGGGAGCTGTTTTTT